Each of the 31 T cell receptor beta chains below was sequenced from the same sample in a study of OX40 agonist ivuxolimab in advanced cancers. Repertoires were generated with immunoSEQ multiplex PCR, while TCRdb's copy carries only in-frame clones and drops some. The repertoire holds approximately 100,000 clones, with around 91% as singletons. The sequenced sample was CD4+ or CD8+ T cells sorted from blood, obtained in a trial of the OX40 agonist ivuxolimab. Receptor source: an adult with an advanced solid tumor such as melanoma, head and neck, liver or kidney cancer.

CDR3 DNA: TGTGCCAGCAGTTCACTTCCGGGACAGGGGATTCCTAACTATGGCTACACCTTC. It codes for CASSSLPGQGIPNYGYTF. The V and J genes are TRBV27 and TRBJ1-2; 10 bases align to TRBD1. CDR3 length equals 18 residues. The V and J ends lost 4 bases and 0 bases, in that order; junction bases with no gene match: 11. Germline CDR1 MNHEY, CDR2 SMNVEV (reference sequence).

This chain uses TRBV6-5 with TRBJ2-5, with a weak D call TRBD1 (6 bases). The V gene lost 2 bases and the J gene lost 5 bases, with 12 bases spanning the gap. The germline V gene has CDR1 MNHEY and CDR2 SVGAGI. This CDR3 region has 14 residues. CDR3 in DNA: TGTGCCAGCAGTTACGCACAGGGCCGCGAGACCCAGTACTTC. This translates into CASSYAQGRETQYF.

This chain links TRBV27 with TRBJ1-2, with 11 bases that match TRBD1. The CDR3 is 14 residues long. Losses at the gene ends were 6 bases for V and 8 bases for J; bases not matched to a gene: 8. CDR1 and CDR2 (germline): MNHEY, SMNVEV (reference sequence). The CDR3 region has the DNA TGTGCCAGCAGAAGGACAGGGGGCAACAACGGCTACACCTTC. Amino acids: CASRRTGGNNGYTF.

The CDR3 nucleotides are TGTGCCAGCAGCTTCGTTGAGCGGGAGGTTGGAGATACGCAGTATTTT. This encodes CASSFVEREVGDTQYF. This rearrangement joins TRBV7-8 to TRBJ2-3; TRBD2 matches at 9 bases. This CDR3 has 16 residues. The germline CDR1 and CDR2 sequences are SGHVS and FQNEAQ. Unmatched junction bases numbered 9, after V lost 3 bases and J lost 5 bases.

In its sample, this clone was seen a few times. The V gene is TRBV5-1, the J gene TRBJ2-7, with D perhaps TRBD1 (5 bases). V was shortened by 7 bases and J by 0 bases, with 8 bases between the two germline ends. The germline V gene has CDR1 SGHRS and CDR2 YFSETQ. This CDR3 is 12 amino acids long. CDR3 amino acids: CASGAVSYEQYF. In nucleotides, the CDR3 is TGCGCCAGCGGGGCAGTCTCCTACGAGCAGTACTTC.

CDR3 DNA sequence: TGTGCCAGCAGCCAAGAGCGGCGGGAGGGCACAGATACGCAGTATTTT. Translated: CASSQERREGTDTQYF. The gene calls are TRBV4-2 and TRBJ2-3; 8 bases map to TRBD2. V was clipped by 0 bases and J by 1 base; unmatched bases: 3. The CDR3 loop spans 16 amino acids. The germline V gene has CDR1 LGHNA and CDR2 YNFKEQ.

CDR3 nucleotides: TGTGCCAGTAGCATACTAGCCGAAACCGGGGAGCTGTTTTTT. Translating gives CASSILAETGELFF. This chain joins TRBV19 and TRBJ2-2; D is possibly TRBD2 (6 bases). CDR3 size: 14 residues. Looked up from germline, CDR1 is LNHDA and CDR2 is SQIVND (reference sequence). Trimming removed 6 bases at V and 5 bases at J, with 13 bases between. The whole variable domain, remainder taken from reference TRBV19 and TRBJ2-2, is DGGITQSPKYLFRKEGQNVTLSCEQNLNHDAMYWYRQDPGQGLRLIYYSQIVNDFQKGDIAEGYSVSREKKESFPLTVTSAQKNPTAFYLCASSILAETGELFFGEGSRLTVL.

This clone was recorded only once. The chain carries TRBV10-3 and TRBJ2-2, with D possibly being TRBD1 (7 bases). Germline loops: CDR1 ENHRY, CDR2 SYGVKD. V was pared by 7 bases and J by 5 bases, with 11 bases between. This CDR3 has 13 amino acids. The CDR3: CAITAGGTGELFF. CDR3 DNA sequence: TGTGCCATCACCGCAGGGGGGACCGGGGAGCTGTTTTTT.

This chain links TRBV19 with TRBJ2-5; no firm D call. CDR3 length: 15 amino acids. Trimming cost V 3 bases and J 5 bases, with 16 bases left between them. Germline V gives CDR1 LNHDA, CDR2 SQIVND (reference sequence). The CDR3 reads CASSIRFQRLETQYF. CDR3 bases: TGTGCCAGTAGTATCAGGTTCCAGCGTCTTGAGACCCAGTACTTC. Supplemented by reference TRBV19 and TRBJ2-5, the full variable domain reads DGGITQSPKYLFRKEGQNVTLSCEQNLNHDAMYWYRQDPGQGLRLIYYSQIVNDFQKGDIAEGYSVSREKKESFPLTVTSAQKNPTAFYLCASSIRFQRLETQYFGPGTRLLVL.

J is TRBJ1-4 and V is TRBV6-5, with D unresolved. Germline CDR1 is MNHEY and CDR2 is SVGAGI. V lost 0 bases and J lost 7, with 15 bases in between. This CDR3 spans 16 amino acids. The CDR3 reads CASSYSAWARGEKLFF. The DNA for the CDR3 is TGTGCCAGCAGTTACTCGGCGTGGGCGCGGGGTGAAAAACTGTTTTTT.

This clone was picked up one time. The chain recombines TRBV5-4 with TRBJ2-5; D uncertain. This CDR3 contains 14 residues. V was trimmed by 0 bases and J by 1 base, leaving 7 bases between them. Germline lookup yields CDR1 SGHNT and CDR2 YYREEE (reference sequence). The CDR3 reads CASSLGPIQETQYF. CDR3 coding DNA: TGTGCCAGCAGCTTGGGACCGATCCAAGAGACCCAGTACTTC. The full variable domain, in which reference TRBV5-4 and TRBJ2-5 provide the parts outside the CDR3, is ETGVTQSPTHLIKTRGQQVTLRCSSQSGHNTVSWYQQALGQGPQFIFQYYREEENGRGNFPPRFSGLQFPNYSSELNVNALELDDSALYLCASSLGPIQETQYFGPGTRLLVL.

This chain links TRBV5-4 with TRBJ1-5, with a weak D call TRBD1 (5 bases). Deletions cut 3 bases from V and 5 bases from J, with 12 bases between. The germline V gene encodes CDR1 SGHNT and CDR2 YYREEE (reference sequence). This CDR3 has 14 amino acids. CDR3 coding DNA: TGTGCCAGCAGCTCTGAAAGGGGTGATCAGCCCCAGCATTTT. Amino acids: CASSSERGDQPQHF.

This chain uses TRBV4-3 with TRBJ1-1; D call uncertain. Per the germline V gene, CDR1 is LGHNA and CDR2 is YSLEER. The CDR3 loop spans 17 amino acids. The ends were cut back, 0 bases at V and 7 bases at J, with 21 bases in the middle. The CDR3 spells CASSQDFGAGDLDEAFF. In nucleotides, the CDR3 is TGCGCCAGCAGCCAAGATTTTGGAGCAGGTGATTTGGATGAAGCTTTCTTT.

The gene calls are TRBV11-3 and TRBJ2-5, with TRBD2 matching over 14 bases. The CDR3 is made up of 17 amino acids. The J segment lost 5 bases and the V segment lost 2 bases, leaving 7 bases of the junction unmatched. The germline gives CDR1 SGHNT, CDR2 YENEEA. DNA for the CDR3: TGTGCCAGCAGCTTATTGGGACTAGCGGGAGCTGTGGAGACCCAGTACTTC. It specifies CASSLLGLAGAVETQYF.

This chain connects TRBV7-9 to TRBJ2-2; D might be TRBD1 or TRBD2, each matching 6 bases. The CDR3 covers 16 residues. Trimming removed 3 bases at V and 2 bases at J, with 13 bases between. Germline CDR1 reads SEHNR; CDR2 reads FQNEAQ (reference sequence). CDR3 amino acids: CASSFPKGGNTGELFF. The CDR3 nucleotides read TGTGCCAGCAGCTTCCCCAAGGGGGGAAACACCGGGGAGCTGTTTTTT.

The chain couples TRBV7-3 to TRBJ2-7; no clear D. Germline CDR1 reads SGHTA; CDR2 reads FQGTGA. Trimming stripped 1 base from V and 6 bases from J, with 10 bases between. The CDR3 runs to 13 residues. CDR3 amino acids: CASSLNRASEQYF. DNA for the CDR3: TGTGCCAGCAGCTTAAATAGAGCCTCCGAGCAGTACTTC.

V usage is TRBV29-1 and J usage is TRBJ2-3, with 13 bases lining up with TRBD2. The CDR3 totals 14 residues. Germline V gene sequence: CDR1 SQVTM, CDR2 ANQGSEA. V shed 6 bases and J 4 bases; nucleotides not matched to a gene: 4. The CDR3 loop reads CSVRLAGGSDTQYF. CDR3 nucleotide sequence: TGCAGCGTCCGACTAGCGGGAGGATCAGATACGCAGTATTTT.

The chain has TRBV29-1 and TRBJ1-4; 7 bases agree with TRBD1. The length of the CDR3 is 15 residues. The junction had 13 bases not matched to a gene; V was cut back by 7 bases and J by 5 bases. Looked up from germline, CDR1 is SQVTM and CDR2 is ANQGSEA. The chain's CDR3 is CSAIPTGTQNEKLFF. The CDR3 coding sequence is TGCAGCGCCATCCCGACAGGGACTCAAAATGAAAAACTGTTTTTT.

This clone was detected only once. CDR3 DNA sequence: TGTGCCTGGAGTCCTGGGACAGCACCCTCTAACTATGGCTACACCTTC. Encoded protein: CAWSPGTAPSNYGYTF. The chain employs TRBV30 and TRBJ1-2, with TRBD1 matching over 7 bases. The germline gives CDR1 GTSNPN, CDR2 SVGIG (reference sequence). The V and J ends lost 2 bases and 0 bases, in that order; junction bases with no gene match: 9. CDR3 size: 16 residues.

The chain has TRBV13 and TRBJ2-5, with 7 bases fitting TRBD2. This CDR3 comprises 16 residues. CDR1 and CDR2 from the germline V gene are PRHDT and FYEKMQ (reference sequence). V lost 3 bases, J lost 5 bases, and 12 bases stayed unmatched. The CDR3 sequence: CASSLGRGSHGETQYF. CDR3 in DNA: TGTGCCAGCAGCTTGGGCCGCGGGAGCCACGGGGAGACCCAGTACTTC.

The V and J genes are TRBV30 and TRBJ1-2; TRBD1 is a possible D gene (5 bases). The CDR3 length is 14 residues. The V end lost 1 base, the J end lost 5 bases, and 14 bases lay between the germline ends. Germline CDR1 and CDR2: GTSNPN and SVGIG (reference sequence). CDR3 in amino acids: CAWSALGGSYGYTF. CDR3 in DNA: TGTGCCTGGAGTGCCCTGGGGGGGTCGTATGGCTACACCTTC.

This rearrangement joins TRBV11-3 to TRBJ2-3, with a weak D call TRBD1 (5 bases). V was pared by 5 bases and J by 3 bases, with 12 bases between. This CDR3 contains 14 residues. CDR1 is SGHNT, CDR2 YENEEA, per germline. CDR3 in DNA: TGTGCCAGCAGCGCAGACGCAGGGACAGATACGCAGTATTTT. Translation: CASSADAGTDTQYF.

The CDR3 DNA is TGTGCCAGCAGTCTCCAGGGGGCATCCGAGACCCAGTACTTC. It codes for CASSLQGASETQYF. V usage is TRBV7-2 and J usage is TRBJ2-5; 8 bases fit TRBD1. Unmatched junction bases numbered 8, after V lost 6 bases and J lost 5 bases. This CDR3 comprises 14 residues. In germline, CDR1 is SGHTA, CDR2 FQGNSA.

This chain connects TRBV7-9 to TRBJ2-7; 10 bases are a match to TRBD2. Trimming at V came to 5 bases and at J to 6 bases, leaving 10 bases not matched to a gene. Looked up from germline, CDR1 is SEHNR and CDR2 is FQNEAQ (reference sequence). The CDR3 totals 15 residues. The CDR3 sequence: CASSPSGRGRGEQYF. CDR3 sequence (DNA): TGTGCCAGCAGCCCAAGCGGGAGGGGAAGAGGCGAGCAGTACTTC.

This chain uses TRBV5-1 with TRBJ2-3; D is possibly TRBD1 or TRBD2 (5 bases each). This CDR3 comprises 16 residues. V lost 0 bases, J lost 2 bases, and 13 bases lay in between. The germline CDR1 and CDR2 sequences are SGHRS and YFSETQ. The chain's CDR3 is CASSLDGGPLTDTQYF. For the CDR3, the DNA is TGCGCCAGCAGCTTGGATGGGGGACCCCTCACAGATACGCAGTATTTT.

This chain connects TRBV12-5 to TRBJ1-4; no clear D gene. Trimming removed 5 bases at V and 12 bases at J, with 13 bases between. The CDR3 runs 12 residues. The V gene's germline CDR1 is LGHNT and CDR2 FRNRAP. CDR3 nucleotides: TGTGCTAGTGGTATCGACCCTAGGGAACTGTTTTTT. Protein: CASGIDPRELFF.

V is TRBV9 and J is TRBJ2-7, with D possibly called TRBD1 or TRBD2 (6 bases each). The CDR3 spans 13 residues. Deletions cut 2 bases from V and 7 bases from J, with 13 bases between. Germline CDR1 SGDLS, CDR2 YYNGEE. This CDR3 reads CASSVTGAGEQYF. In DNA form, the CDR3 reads TGTGCCAGCAGCGTGACGGGGGCTGGAGAGCAGTACTTC.

CDR3 DNA sequence: TGTGCCACCAGCACTCAAAGGGGACAGGGGGACACTGAAGCTTTCTTT. This encodes CATSTQRGQGDTEAFF. The gene calls are TRBV15 and TRBJ1-1; 11 bases line up with TRBD1. Per the germline V gene, CDR1 is LNHNV and CDR2 is YYDKDF (reference sequence). CDR3 length: 16 amino acids. V shed 4 bases and J 3 bases; nucleotides not matched to a gene: 7.

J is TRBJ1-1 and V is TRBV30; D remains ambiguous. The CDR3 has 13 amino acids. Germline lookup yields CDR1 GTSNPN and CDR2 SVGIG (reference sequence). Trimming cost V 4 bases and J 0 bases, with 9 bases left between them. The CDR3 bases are TGTGCCTGGACTGCTGAGTTGAACACTGAAGCTTTCTTT. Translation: CAWTAELNTEAFF.

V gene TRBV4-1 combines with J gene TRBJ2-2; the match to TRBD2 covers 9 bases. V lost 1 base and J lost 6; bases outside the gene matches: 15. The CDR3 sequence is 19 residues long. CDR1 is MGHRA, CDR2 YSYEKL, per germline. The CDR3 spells CASSQAITFLAGAPGELFF. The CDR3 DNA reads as TGCGCCAGCAGCCAAGCAATCACCTTCTTAGCGGGAGCCCCCGGGGAGCTGTTTTTT.

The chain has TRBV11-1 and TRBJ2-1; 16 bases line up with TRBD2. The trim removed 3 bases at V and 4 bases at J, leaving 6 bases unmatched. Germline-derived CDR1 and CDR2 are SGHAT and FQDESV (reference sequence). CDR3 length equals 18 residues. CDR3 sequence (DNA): TGTGCCAGCAGCTTGGGACTAGCGGGAGGGCCTTGGTACAATGAGCAGTTCTTC. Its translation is CASSLGLAGGPWYNEQFF. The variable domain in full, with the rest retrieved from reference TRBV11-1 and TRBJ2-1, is EAEVAQSPRYKITEKSQAVAFWCDPISGHATLYWYRQILGQGPELLVQFQDESVVDDSQLPKDRFSAERLKGVDSTLKIQPAELGDSAMYLCASSLGLAGGPWYNEQFFGPGTRLTVL.